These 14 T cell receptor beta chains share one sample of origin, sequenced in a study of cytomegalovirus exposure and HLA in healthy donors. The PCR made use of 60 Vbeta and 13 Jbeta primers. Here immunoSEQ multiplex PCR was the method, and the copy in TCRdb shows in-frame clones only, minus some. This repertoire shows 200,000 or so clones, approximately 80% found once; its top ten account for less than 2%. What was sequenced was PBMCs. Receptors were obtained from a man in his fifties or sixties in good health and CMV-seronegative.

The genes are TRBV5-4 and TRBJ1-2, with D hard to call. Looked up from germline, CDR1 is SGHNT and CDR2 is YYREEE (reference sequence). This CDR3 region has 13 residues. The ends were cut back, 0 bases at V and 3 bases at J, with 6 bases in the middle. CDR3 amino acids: CASSLGSDYGYTF. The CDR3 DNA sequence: TGTGCCAGCAGCTTGGGTTCTGACTATGGCTACACCTTC.

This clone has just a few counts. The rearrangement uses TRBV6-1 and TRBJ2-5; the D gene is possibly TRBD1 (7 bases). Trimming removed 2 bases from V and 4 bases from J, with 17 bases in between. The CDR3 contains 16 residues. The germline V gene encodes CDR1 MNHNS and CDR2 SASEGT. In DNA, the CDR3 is TGTGCCAGCAGTGAATGGTCCGGCAGGGGGGCAGAGACCCAGTACTTC. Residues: CASSEWSGRGAETQYF.

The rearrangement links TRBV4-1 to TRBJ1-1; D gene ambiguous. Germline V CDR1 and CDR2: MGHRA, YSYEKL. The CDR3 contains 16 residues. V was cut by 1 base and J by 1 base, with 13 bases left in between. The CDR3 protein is CASSQGWYQANTEAFF. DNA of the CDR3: TGCGCCAGCAGCCAAGGGTGGTACCAAGCGAACACTGAAGCTTTCTTT.

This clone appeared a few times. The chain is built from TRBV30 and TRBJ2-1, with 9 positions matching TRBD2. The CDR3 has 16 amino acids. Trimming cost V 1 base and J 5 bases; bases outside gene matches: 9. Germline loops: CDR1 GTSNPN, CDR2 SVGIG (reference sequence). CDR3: CAWSAVGAGGHNEQFF. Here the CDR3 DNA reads TGTGCCTGGAGTGCGGTTGGAGCGGGAGGCCACAATGAGCAGTTCTTC.

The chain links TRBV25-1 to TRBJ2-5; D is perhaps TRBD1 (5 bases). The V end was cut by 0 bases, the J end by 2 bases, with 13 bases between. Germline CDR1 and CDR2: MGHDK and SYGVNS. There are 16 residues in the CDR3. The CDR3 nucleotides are TGTGCCAGCAGTGAATATACTGCAGGGCAACAAGAGACCCAGTACTTC. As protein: CASSEYTAGQQETQYF.

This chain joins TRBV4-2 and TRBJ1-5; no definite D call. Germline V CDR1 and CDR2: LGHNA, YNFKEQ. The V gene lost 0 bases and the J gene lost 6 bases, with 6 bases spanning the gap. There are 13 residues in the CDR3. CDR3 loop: CASSQDLIQPQHF. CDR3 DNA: TGTGCCAGCAGCCAAGATCTTATTCAGCCCCAGCATTTT.

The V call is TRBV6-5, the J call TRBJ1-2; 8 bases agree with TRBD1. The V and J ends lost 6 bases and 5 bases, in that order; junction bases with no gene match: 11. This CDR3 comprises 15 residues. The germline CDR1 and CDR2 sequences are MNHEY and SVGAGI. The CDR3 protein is CASSPDREGLYGYTF. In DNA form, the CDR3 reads TGTGCCAGCAGCCCGGACAGGGAGGGCCTTTATGGCTACACCTTC.

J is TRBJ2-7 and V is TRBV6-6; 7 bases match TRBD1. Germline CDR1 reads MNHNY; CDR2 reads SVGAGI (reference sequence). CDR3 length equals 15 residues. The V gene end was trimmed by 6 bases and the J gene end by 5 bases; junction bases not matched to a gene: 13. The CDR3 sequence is CASSPHRGVWNEQYF. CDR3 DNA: TGTGCCAGCAGCCCCCACAGGGGAGTTTGGAACGAGCAGTACTTC.

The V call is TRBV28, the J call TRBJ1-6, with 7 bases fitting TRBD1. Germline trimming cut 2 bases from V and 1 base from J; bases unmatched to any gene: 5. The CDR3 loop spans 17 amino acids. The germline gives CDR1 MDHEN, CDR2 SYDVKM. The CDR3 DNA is TGTGCCAGCAGTTTAGGAGGGGGCTGGTCCTATAATTCACCCCTCCACTTT. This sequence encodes CASSLGGGWSYNSPLHF.

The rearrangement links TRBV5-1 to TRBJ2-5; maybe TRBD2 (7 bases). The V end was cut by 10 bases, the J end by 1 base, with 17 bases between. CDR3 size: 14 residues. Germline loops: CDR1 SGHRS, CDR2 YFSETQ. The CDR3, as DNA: TGCGCCGGTTCTACTGGGGGGGCCCAAGAGACCCAGTACTTC. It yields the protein CAGSTGGAQETQYF.

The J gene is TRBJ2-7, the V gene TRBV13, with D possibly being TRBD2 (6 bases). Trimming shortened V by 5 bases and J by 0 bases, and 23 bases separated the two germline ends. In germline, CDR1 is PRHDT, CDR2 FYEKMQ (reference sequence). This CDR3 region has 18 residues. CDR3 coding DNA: TGTGCCAGCAGCCGCTCCGCAACGCTAGCGTCTAGCTCCTACGAGCAGTACTTC. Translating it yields CASSRSATLASSSYEQYF. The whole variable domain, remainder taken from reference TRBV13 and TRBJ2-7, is AAGVIQSPRHLIKEKRETATLKCYPIPRHDTVYWYQQGPGQDPQFLISFYEKMQSDKGSIPDRFSAQQFSDYHSELNMSSLELGDSALYFCASSRSATLASSSYEQYFGPGTRLTVT.

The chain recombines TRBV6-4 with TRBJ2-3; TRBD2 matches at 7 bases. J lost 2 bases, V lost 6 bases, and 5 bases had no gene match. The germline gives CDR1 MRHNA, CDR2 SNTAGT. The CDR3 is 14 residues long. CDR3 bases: TGTGCCAGCAGGCAGCGGGACCCCACAGATACGCAGTATTTT. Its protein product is CASRQRDPTDTQYF.

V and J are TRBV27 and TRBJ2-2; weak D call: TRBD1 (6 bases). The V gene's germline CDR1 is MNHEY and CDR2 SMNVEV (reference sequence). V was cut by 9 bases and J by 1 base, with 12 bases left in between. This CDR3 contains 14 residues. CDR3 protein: CASKTGWNTGELFF. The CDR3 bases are TGTGCCAGTAAAACAGGGTGGAACACCGGGGAGCTGTTTTTT.

The CDR3 loop is CASSPDRARSYEQYF. The DNA for the CDR3 is TGTGCCAGCAGCCCAGACAGGGCAAGGTCCTACGAGCAGTACTTC. This chain joins TRBV6-5 and TRBJ2-7, with TRBD1 matching 7 bases. Germline-derived CDR1 and CDR2 are MNHEY and SVGAGI. V lost 6 bases to trimming and J lost 1 base; unmatched junction nucleotides: 9. This CDR3 contains 15 residues.